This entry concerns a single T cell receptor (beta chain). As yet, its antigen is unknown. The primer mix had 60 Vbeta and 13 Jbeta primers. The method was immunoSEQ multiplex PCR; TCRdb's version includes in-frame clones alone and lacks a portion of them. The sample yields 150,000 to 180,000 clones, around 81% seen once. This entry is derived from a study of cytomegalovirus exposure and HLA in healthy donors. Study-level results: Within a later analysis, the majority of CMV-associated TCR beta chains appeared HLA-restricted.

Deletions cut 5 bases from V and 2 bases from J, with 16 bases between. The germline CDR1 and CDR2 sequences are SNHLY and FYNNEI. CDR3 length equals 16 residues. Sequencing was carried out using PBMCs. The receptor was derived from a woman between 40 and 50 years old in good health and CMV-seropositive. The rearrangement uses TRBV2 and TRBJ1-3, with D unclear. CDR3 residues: CASSMRPKTAGNTIYF. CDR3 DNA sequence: TGTGCCAGCAGTATGAGGCCCAAGACCGCTGGAAACACCATATATTTT.